Each of the 32 T cell receptor beta chains below was sequenced from the same sample in a study of blood T cells in healthy people across ages. Primed by a sample-barcoded 5' primer and a J-beta primer mix, a second PCR proceeded for 7 to 11 cycles. TCRdb re-called the 5' RACE reads with MiXCR, one entry per CDR3 protein. The sample contains over 500,000 distinct CDR3 sequences, roughly half of which appear only once. The sample comprised blood. These receptors were obtained from a woman aged 80 or over in good health.

Of note for this clonotype: Just one base apart from a much larger clone, this may be a read error. The chain links TRBV12-3 or TRBV12-4 to TRBJ1-1; 7 bases map to TRBD1. CDR3 length equals 13 residues. CDR3 bases: TGTGCCGGCAGCCTGACAGGGTTCACTGAAGCTTTCTTT. The encoded protein is CAGSLTGFTEAFF.

Comments on this clonotype: A much larger clone differs from this one at a single base, so this may be a read error. V is TRBV28 and J is TRBJ2-7; 11 bases match TRBD1. Germline V gene sequence: CDR1 MDHEN, CDR2 SYDVKM. The CDR3 extends over 14 amino acids. The CDR3 DNA sequence: TGTGCCGGCAGTCCCTGGGACAGGGGGTACGAGCAGTACTTC. It encodes CAGSPWDRGYEQYF.

This clonotype was counted many times. This chain connects TRBV4-2 to TRBJ2-3, with a tentative D call TRBD1 (5 bases). The germline gives CDR1 LGHNA, CDR2 YNFKEQ. V shed 0 bases and J shed 0 bases, with 10 bases lying between them. There are 16 residues in the CDR3. CDR3 sequence reads: CASSQEVAGSTDTQYF. The CDR3 coding sequence is TGTGCCAGCAGCCAAGAAGTCGCAGGGAGCACAGATACGCAGTATTTT.

Worth noting for this clonotype: One junction end disagrees with the germline gene, perhaps due to a read error. The V call is TRBV3-1, the J call TRBJ2-1, with D unresolved. This CDR3 spans 13 amino acids. CDR1 is LGHDT and CDR2 is YNNKEL in the germline V gene (reference sequence). The CDR3 DNA reads as TGTGCCTGCAGACCGACCCCCCTCAATGAGCAGTTCTTC. Residues: CACRPTPLNEQFF.

The J gene is TRBJ2-1, the V gene TRBV15; tentatively, D is TRBD2 (6 bases). Trimming shortened V by 0 bases and J by 4 bases, and 10 bases separated the two germline ends. The germline CDR1 and CDR2 sequences are LNHNV and YYDKDF (reference sequence). This CDR3 contains 15 residues. DNA of the CDR3: TGTGCCACCAGCAGAGAGGCGGGGCAGTACAATGAGCAGTTCTTC. This codes for CATSREAGQYNEQFF. Drawing the rest from reference TRBV15 and TRBJ2-1, the complete variable domain is DAMVIQNPRYQVTQFGKPVTLSCSQTLNHNVMYWYQQKSSQAPKLLFHYYDKDFNNEADTPDNFQSRRPNTSFCFLDIRSPGLGDTAMYLCATSREAGQYNEQFFGPGTRLTVL.

There are many counts of this clonotype. The CDR3 DNA is TGTGCCAGCAGTCTCGGGACAGGGACCTATGGCTACACCTTC. This encodes CASSLGTGTYGYTF. The chain uses TRBV12-3 or TRBV12-4 and TRBJ1-2, with 9 positions matching TRBD1. This CDR3 comprises 14 residues. V lost 5 bases, J lost 4 bases, and 5 bases stayed unmatched.

This clonotype was found many times. V gene TRBV7-2 combines with J gene TRBJ2-5; 7 bases fit TRBD1. The germline V gene has CDR1 SGHTA and CDR2 FQGNSA. Trimming cost V 2 bases and J 1 base; bases outside gene matches: 13. The CDR3 is 18 amino acids. CDR3 residues: CASSLYRRSTGSQETQYF. CDR3 bases: TGTGCCAGCAGCTTATACCGCCGGTCGACAGGGTCCCAAGAGACCCAGTACTTC.

This clonotype was observed a few times. The chain couples TRBV5-1 to TRBJ2-2; D may be TRBD1 (5 bases). The CDR3 is 15 residues long. The V end was cut by 2 bases, the J end by 4 bases, with 12 bases between. Germline CDR1 and CDR2: SGHRS and YFSETQ. The CDR3 nucleotides read TGCGCCAGCAGCTTTAGGACAACCGTCACCGGGGAGCTGTTTTTT. Encoded protein: CASSFRTTVTGELFF.

As for this clonotype: A much larger clone lies a single base off, so this may be a read error. The chain is built from TRBV7-2 and TRBJ2-1; unclear D gene. Germline lookup yields CDR1 SGHTA and CDR2 FQGNSA. The CDR3 is 13 amino acids. CDR3 nucleotides: TGTGCCGGCAGCACACGGACCCGCAATGAGCAGTTCTTC. Amino acids: CAGSTRTRNEQFF.

The V call is TRBV7-2, the J call TRBJ2-5; 13 bases agree with TRBD2. The trim removed 0 bases at V and 5 bases at J, leaving 3 bases unmatched. The length of the CDR3 is 16 residues. Per the germline V gene, CDR1 is SGHTA and CDR2 is FQGNSA. The CDR3 loop reads CASSLATGLAGETQYF. The CDR3 DNA is TGTGCCAGCAGCTTAGCTACGGGACTAGCGGGGGAGACCCAGTACTTC. Using reference TRBV7-2 and TRBJ2-5 for the parts outside the CDR3, the full variable domain is GAGVSQSPSNKVTEKGKDVELRCDPISGHTALYWYRQSLGQGLEFLIYFQGNSAPDKSGLPSDRFSAERTGGSVSTLTIQRTQQEDSAVYLCASSLATGLAGETQYFGPGTRLLVL.

This clonotype was recorded a few times. The chain couples TRBV7-2 to TRBJ2-5; 10 nucleotides match TRBD1. The ends lost 1 base at V and 11 bases at J; junction bases unmatched: 13. The CDR3 is 16 residues long. Germline V gives CDR1 SGHTA, CDR2 FQGNSA. DNA for the CDR3: TGTGCCAGCAGCTTAGAGGGGACAGGGGTTAGCAATGAGCAGTACTTC. Protein: CASSLEGTGVSNEQYF.

The chain employs TRBV6-1 and TRBJ2-1, with D unclear. V lost 11 bases and J lost 0, with 8 bases in between. The CDR3 sequence is 12 residues long. Germline V CDR1 and CDR2: MNHNS, SASEGT. CDR3 sequence: CAADSSYNEQFF. The CDR3 coding sequence is TGTGCCGCCGATAGCTCCTACAATGAGCAGTTCTTC.

CDR3 DNA: TGTGCCAGCAGCCAAACAGGGGGCTTTTACGAGCAGTACTTC. This codes for CASSQTGGFYEQYF. The chain recombines TRBV9 with TRBJ2-7, with TRBD1 matching over 9 bases. The V segment lost 4 bases and the J segment 4 bases; nucleotides outside the gene matches: 6. This CDR3 region has 14 residues. Germline V gene sequence: CDR1 SGDLS, CDR2 YYNGEE.

In DNA, the CDR3 is TGCGCCAGCAGCGACCTCGAGGGGCCCCAGCATTTT. Its translation is CASSDLEGPQHF. The rearrangement links TRBV5-1 to TRBJ1-5; no clear D. The CDR3 contains 12 residues. V was trimmed by 4 bases and J by 9 bases, leaving 11 bases between them. Germline values: CDR1 SGHRS, CDR2 YFSETQ.

The chain carries TRBV7-2 and TRBJ2-3, with 7 bases aligning to TRBD1. The CDR3 has 15 residues. V lost 4 bases to trimming and J lost 5 bases; unmatched junction nucleotides: 9. From germline, CDR1 is SGHTA and CDR2 FQGNSA. The DNA for the CDR3 is TGTGCCAGCAGCTCCTTCGACAGGGACATAGATACGCAGTATTTT. This gives the protein CASSSFDRDIDTQYF.

This clonotype was counted between two and nine times. The chain employs TRBV2 and TRBJ2-5; tentatively, D is TRBD2 (5 bases). Trimming pared 5 bases from V and 11 bases from J, leaving 12 bases between. The CDR3 is 11 residues long. CDR1 and CDR2 from the germline V gene are SNHLY and FYNNEI. The CDR3 loop reads CASSLYGEQYF. CDR3 in DNA: TGTGCCAGCAGTTTATATGGGGAGCAGTACTTC.

With respect to this clonotype: A read error may be the cause here, since a much bigger clone is one base away. The chain employs TRBV28 and TRBJ2-1; D unresolved. CDR3 size: 17 residues. CDR1 and CDR2 (germline): MDHEN, SYDVKM. CDR3 sequence: CASSPVKQVGSYDEQFF. In DNA form, the CDR3 reads TGTGCCAGCAGCCCTGTCAAACAAGTGGGGTCCTACGATGAGCAGTTCTTC.

The gene calls are TRBV3-1 and TRBJ2-1; 7 positions agree with TRBD1. V shed 4 bases and J 7 bases; nucleotides not matched to a gene: 7. The CDR3 is 14 residues long. Germline V gives CDR1 LGHDT, CDR2 YNNKEL (reference sequence). CDR3 DNA sequence: TGTGCCAGCAGCCGAGCGACAGGGTGGAATGAGCAGTTCTTC. Residues: CASSRATGWNEQFF.

The chain recombines TRBV6-2 or TRBV6-3 with TRBJ2-5, with 8 bases identical to TRBD1. The end of the DNA aligns better with TRBJ2-7, so the J call may be wrong. In germline, CDR1 is MNHEY, CDR2 SVGEGT. This CDR3 has 13 amino acids. The CDR3: CATFQGAYDEQYF. CDR3 nucleotides: TGTGCCACCTTCCAGGGGGCCTATGACGAGCAGTACTTC.

The sample holds many counts of this clonotype. V is TRBV3-1 and J is TRBJ2-3, with TRBD2 identical over 7 bases. Looked up from germline, CDR1 is LGHDT and CDR2 is YNNKEL (reference sequence). The V and J ends lost 1 base and 5 bases, in that order; junction bases with no gene match: 6. The CDR3 is 15 amino acids. CDR3 coding DNA: TGTGCCAGCAGCCAAGGGGCGGGAGAAAGAGATACGCAGTATTTT. This translates into CASSQGAGERDTQYF.

This clonotype was seen repeatedly, ten times or more. The V call is TRBV20-1, the J call TRBJ2-1; possibly TRBD1 or TRBD2 for D (6 bases each). Germline V gives CDR1 DFQATT, CDR2 SNEGSKA (reference sequence). Trimming shortened V by 6 bases and J by 6 bases, and 21 bases separated the two germline ends. The CDR3 spans 15 residues. The CDR3 DNA reads as TGCAGTGCCAGGAAGGGGGGAGTCTTAGTCAATGAGCAGTTCTTC. This sequence encodes CSARKGGVLVNEQFF.

The chain employs TRBV7-2 and TRBJ2-1; D possibly corresponds to TRBD1 (6 bases). V lost 2 bases, J lost 6 bases, and 11 bases lay in between. CDR3 length: 14 residues. Germline CDR1 reads SGHTA; CDR2 reads FQGNSA. Written as DNA, the CDR3 is TGTGCCAGCAGCTTATGGTCAGGGGTCAATGAGCAGTTCTTC. Translated: CASSLWSGVNEQFF. Full variable domain (remainder filled in from reference TRBV7-2 and TRBJ2-1): GAGVSQSPSNKVTEKGKDVELRCDPISGHTALYWYRQSLGQGLEFLIYFQGNSAPDKSGLPSDRFSAERTGGSVSTLTIQRTQQEDSAVYLCASSLWSGVNEQFFGPGTRLTVL.

On this clonotype itself: Given a much more abundant clone one base away, this may be a read error. The CDR3 nucleotides are TGTGCCAGCAGCCCATCCGGGACAGGGTCCTACGAGCAGTACTTC. Translated, it gives CASSPSGTGSYEQYF. This chain uses TRBV4-2 with TRBJ2-7; 9 bases agree with TRBD1. V was clipped by 4 bases and J by 1 base; unmatched bases: 5. The length of the CDR3 is 15 residues. CDR1 and CDR2 from the germline V gene are LGHNA and YNFKEQ.

This clonotype was counted once. This chain connects TRBV7-2 to TRBJ2-5; D remains unclear. Trimming removed 1 base from V and 5 bases from J, with 8 bases in between. The length of the CDR3 is 13 residues. CDR1 is SGHTA and CDR2 is FQGNSA in the germline V gene. The CDR3 DNA reads TGTGCCAGCAGCTTAGAAACAGCGGAGACCCAGTACTTC. The encoded protein is CASSLETAETQYF.

V and J are TRBV5-1 and TRBJ2-3; D is unresolved. Germline CDR1 is SGHRS and CDR2 is YFSETQ. This CDR3 is built from 14 residues. Trimming removed 5 bases at V and 2 bases at J, with 12 bases between. CDR3 nucleotide sequence: TGCGCCAGCAGGGACGGACCAAACACAGATACGCAGTATTTT. Its protein is CASRDGPNTDTQYF.

At least ten counts were recorded for this clonotype. The chain recombines TRBV28 with TRBJ2-7; 9 nucleotides match TRBD1. Germline V lookup: CDR1 MDHEN, CDR2 SYDVKM. The length of the CDR3 is 14 residues. V dropped 7 bases and J dropped 4; count of bases not matched to a gene: 8. The CDR3 nucleotides are TGTGCCAGCAATCCGGGACAGGGTACGTACGAGCAGTACTTC. Translation gives CASNPGQGTYEQYF.

This clonotype was detected many times. This chain joins TRBV5-1 and TRBJ2-7; 7 bases agree with TRBD1. With 5 bases clipped from V and 0 bases from J, the junction kept 8 bases outside the gene matches. Germline values: CDR1 SGHRS, CDR2 YFSETQ. CDR3 size: 15 residues. The CDR3 spells CASRYGTESSYEQYF. For the CDR3, the DNA is TGCGCCAGCAGATATGGGACAGAAAGCTCCTACGAGCAGTACTTC.

In its sample, this clonotype was seen a few times. J is TRBJ2-7 and V is TRBV11-2, with 9 nucleotides matching TRBD2. This CDR3 comprises 15 residues. J gave up 4 bases and V 4 bases, and 8 bases lay outside the gene matches. In germline, CDR1 is SGHAT, CDR2 FQNNGV. CDR3 region: CASSSSGGRGYEQYF. CDR3 nucleotide sequence: TGTGCCAGCAGCTCCAGTGGCGGGAGGGGATACGAGCAGTACTTC.

This clonotype occurred many times. The CDR3 coding sequence is TGTGCCAGCAGTTTGGTAGGCGCGGGAGTAAGGGAGACCCAGTACTTC. It yields the protein CASSLVGAGVRETQYF. V usage is TRBV28 and J usage is TRBJ2-5; TRBD2 matches at 7 bases. CDR3 length equals 16 residues. Trimming at V came to 3 bases and at J to 5 bases, leaving 12 bases not matched to a gene. Per the germline V gene, CDR1 is MDHEN and CDR2 is SYDVKM.

V gene TRBV29-1 combines with J gene TRBJ1-4, with 7 bases aligning to TRBD1. The CDR3 length is 13 residues. Germline V lookup: CDR1 SQVTM, CDR2 ANQGSEA. V lost 4 bases, J lost 8 bases, and 7 bases stayed unmatched. CDR3 in DNA: TGCAGCGTTGGGAACAGGGGAAGCGAAAAACTGTTTTTT. Protein product: CSVGNRGSEKLFF.

Only a few counts were recorded for this clonotype. The J gene is TRBJ2-3, the V gene TRBV2; 11 positions agree with TRBD2. The CDR3 is 14 amino acids. V shed 5 bases, J shed 4 bases, and the junction held 2 bases outside the gene matches. Germline values: CDR1 SNHLY, CDR2 FYNNEI. The CDR3 spells CASSRTSGPDTQYF. CDR3 bases: TGTGCCAGCAGTAGGACTAGCGGGCCAGATACGCAGTATTTT.

The table lists this clonotype with many counts. CDR3 sequence reads: CASSQETSGGALLDTQYF. The CDR3 coding sequence is TGCGCCAGCAGCCAAGAAACTAGCGGGGGGGCCTTATTGGATACGCAGTATTTT. This chain joins TRBV4-1 and TRBJ2-3; 13 nucleotides line up with TRBD2. Germline trimming cut 0 bases from V and 6 bases from J; bases unmatched to any gene: 9. The CDR3 is 18 residues long. Germline V gives CDR1 MGHRA, CDR2 YSYEKL.